This T cell receptor beta chain was identified in a study of blood T cells in healthy people across ages. General study results and limits: Age brought a roughly linear fall in TCR beta diversity measured per million T cells. Greater diversity and more naive CD4+ cells were seen in long-lived donors than in aged donors. Across samples, TCR beta diversity tracked strongly with naive T cell percentage.

Through a sample-barcoded 5' primer and a J-beta primer mix, a second PCR was run for roughly 7 to 12 cycles. A 12-random-nucleotide template-switch adaptor tagged each cDNA molecule. One entry per CDR3 protein, called by TCRdb with MiXCR from the 5' RACE reads. Seen here are 1.8 million or so distinct CDR3 sequences, roughly two fifths observed once, and the top ten hold 20% to 25%. To note about this clonotype: What it binds is not known.

The CDR3 is made up of 13 amino acids. Germline values: CDR1 MNHNS, CDR2 SASEGT. Deletions cut 4 bases from V and 7 bases from J, with 11 bases between. Input material: blood. This sequence joins TRBV6-1 and TRBJ2-1, with D unresolved. The receptor was isolated from a human donor in good health. The CDR3 DNA sequence: TGTGCCAGCAGTGCCCCCTTTGGGAATGAGCAGTTCTTC. The encoded protein is CASSAPFGNEQFF.